One T cell receptor (beta chain) is described in this entry. This sample was included in a study of blood T cell repertoires in COVID-19. Study-wide context: Specimens from acute and convalescent COVID-19 originated in the United States, Italy and Spain.

Sequencing was performed with immunoSEQ multiplex PCR; in TCRdb, only in-frame clones are kept and a portion is missing. Of roughly 380,000 clones listed, approximately 89% are singletons. This clonotype was sampled from a man aged 25 to 40 who had recovered from COVID-19. Sequencing input: PBMCs or T cells enriched from blood (not recorded which).

The CDR3 DNA reads as TGTGCCTGGAGTGGGGGAGGGACAGGGGGTGAAGCTTTCTTT. It encodes CAWSGGGTGGEAFF. This rearrangement joins TRBV30 to TRBJ1-1; 11 bases are a match to TRBD1. Trimming at V came to 1 base and at J to 7 bases, leaving 5 bases not matched to a gene. The CDR3 contains 14 residues. The germline V gene has CDR1 GTSNPN and CDR2 SVGIG (reference sequence). Using reference TRBV30 and TRBJ1-1 for the parts outside the CDR3, the full variable domain is SQTIHQWPATLVQPVGSPLSLECTVEGTSNPNLYWYRQAAGRGLQLLFYSVGIGQISSEVPQNLSASRPQDRQFILSSKKLLLSDSGFYLCAWSGGGTGGEAFFGQGTRLTVV.